These 27 T cell receptor beta chains originate from one sample sequenced in a study of tumor-infiltrating lymphocytes in primary liver carcinoma. Germline DNA was extracted alongside blood RNA, which was obtained from unsorted whole blood. From 500 to 600 ng of total RNA, TCR beta-specific cDNA was reverse-transcribed using a constant-region primer. Libraries for TCR beta were built through three nested multiplex PCR rounds, which together made up a slightly modified ARM-PCR procedure. PCR rounds one and two used TRBV1-TRBV30 forward primers with a C-beta reverse primer for around 11 cycles each. TCRdb analysed the multiplex PCR reads with MiXCR anew, one entry per CDR3 protein. Among 300,000 to 350,000 distinct CDR3 sequences listed, approximately 64% were seen once. The source material was peripheral blood. The receptors derive from a man aged 40-50 years with primary liver carcinoma and hepatitis B virus infection.

Regarding this clonotype: Given a much more abundant clone one base away, this may be a read error. V usage is TRBV12-3 or TRBV12-4 and J usage is TRBJ1-5; 7 nucleotides match TRBD1. The CDR3 is made up of 16 amino acids. Germline trimming cut 5 bases from V and 4 bases from J; bases unmatched to any gene: 11. Here the CDR3 DNA reads TGTGCCAGCAGTCCCAGGGACAGCCGAATGAATCAGCCCCAGCATTTT. It is translated as CASSPRDSRMNQPQHF.

Concerning this clonotype itself: A junction end diverges from the germline sequence, so it may reflect a read error. V usage is TRBV11-2 and J usage is TRBJ2-1; D perhaps matches TRBD1 (5 bases). The germline V gene encodes CDR1 SGHAT and CDR2 FQNNGV. CDR3 length equals 14 residues. The CDR3, as DNA: TGTGCCAGCAGCTTAAACCCTAGGGGCAATGTGCAGTTTTTC. Protein sequence: CASSLNPRGNVQFF.

This chain links TRBV11-2 with TRBJ2-5; 13 bases are a match to TRBD2. Germline CDR1 and CDR2: SGHAT and FQNNGV. The CDR3 contains 18 residues. V was pared by 2 bases and J by 5 bases, with 11 bases of the junction left unmatched. Here the CDR3 reads CASSLSSRGLAGTETQYF. CDR3 bases: TGTGCCAGCAGCTTATCGTCGAGGGGACTAGCGGGAACCGAGACCCAGTACTTC.

This clonotype is a singleton in its sample. A junction boundary mismatches the germline segment, possibly from a read error. The chain links TRBV6-2 or TRBV6-3 to TRBJ2-6; possibly TRBD2 for D (6 bases). Germline values: CDR1 MNHEY, CDR2 SVGEGT. The CDR3 is 17 amino acids. The CDR3 loop is CASSYDLVRGGVNVLTF. The CDR3 DNA is TGTGCCAGCAGTTACGACTTAGTGCGTGGAGGGGTCAACGTCCTGACTTTC.

In the case of this clonotype: A read error may be the cause here, since a much bigger clone is one base away. This sequence joins TRBV5-6 and TRBJ2-2, with D hard to call. CDR1 SGHDT and CDR2 YYEEEE come from the germline V gene. V gave up 0 bases and J gave up 4 bases, with 13 bases separating them. The CDR3 has 16 residues. The CDR3 coding sequence is TGTGCCAGCAGCTTGGGATGGCACCTGAGCACCGGGGAGCTGTTTTTT. It yields the protein CASSLGWHLSTGELFF.

The V call is TRBV5-5, the J call TRBJ1-1; 7 bases are a match to TRBD1. CDR1 is SGHKS and CDR2 is YYEKEE in the germline V gene (reference sequence). Unmatched junction bases numbered 13, after V lost 3 bases and J lost 5 bases. The CDR3 consists of 16 residues. In DNA, the CDR3 is TGTGCCAGCAGCTCGGCCGCGGGGACAGCGAGGACTGAAGCTTTCTTT. Amino acids: CASSSAAGTARTEAFF.

This chain uses TRBV6-5 with TRBJ1-1; 10 bases fit TRBD1. Per the germline V gene, CDR1 is MNHEY and CDR2 is SVGAGI. This CDR3 is 16 amino acids long. After removal of 6 bases from V and 1 base from J, the junction contained 8 bases not matched to a gene. CDR3 coding DNA: TGTGCCAGCAGCTATGACAGGGGGCGAAGGAACACTGAAGCTTTCTTT. Amino acids: CASSYDRGRRNTEAFF.

On this clonotype: Being one base from a much bigger clone, this may be a read error. This chain uses TRBV5-6 with TRBJ2-1, with D hard to call. The CDR3 spans 11 residues. The germline gives CDR1 SGHDT, CDR2 YYEEEE. V lost 4 bases to trimming and J lost 10 bases, with 9 bases between them. The CDR3: CASSIKSEQFF. The CDR3 region has the DNA TGTGCCAGCAGCATCAAGTCAGAGCAGTTCTTC.

To note about this clonotype: A read error may explain this, as a much larger clone is one base away. V usage is TRBV6-1 and J usage is TRBJ1-1; the match to TRBD1 covers 7 bases. The CDR3 extends over 13 amino acids. CDR1 is MNHNS and CDR2 is SASEGT in the germline V gene. Here the CDR3 DNA reads TGTGCCAGCAGGCCGGGACAGAACTCTGAAGCTTTCTTT. It encodes CASRPGQNSEAFF.

This clonotype has ten or more counts. The DNA of the CDR3 is TGTGCCAGCAGCTCTAATCGACCGGGACTAGTTACAGATGAGCAGTTCTTC. It specifies CASSSNRPGLVTDEQFF. The chain uses TRBV5-5 and TRBJ2-1, with 8 bases fitting TRBD2. The CDR3 has 17 amino acids. CDR1 and CDR2 (germline): SGHKS, YYEKEE (reference sequence). Losses at the gene ends were 3 bases for V and 8 bases for J; bases not matched to a gene: 16.

This clonotype was seen just once. A much more abundant neighbour one base away suggests this may be a read error. The rearrangement joins TRBV5-6 to TRBJ1-1; D call uncertain. Germline V gene lookup returns CDR1 SGHDT and CDR2 YYEEEE. The CDR3 runs 15 residues. The CDR3 region has the DNA TGTGCCAGCGGCTTGGTCGCCTCGGCCAACACTGAAGCTTTCTTT. It encodes CASGLVASANTEAFF.

This clonotype was detected only a few times. The chain employs TRBV5-1 and TRBJ2-3, with D perhaps TRBD1 (5 bases). The CDR3 covers 14 residues. CDR1 and CDR2 (germline): SGHRS, YFSETQ. Trimming cost V 6 bases and J 3 bases, with 14 bases left between them. CDR3 sequence: CASTAGRPTDTQYF. In nucleotides, the CDR3 is TGCGCCAGCACTGCAGGGCGTCCGACAGATACGCAGTATTTT.

The chain joins TRBV19 to TRBJ1-1; TRBD1 agrees at 9 bases. This CDR3 has 15 residues. V was clipped by 6 bases and J by 1 base; unmatched bases: 6. Germline assignment: CDR1 LNHDA and CDR2 SQIVND (reference sequence). The CDR3 nucleotides are TGTGCCAGTAGAAGGACAGGGGAGAAGAACACTGAAGCTTTCTTT. It encodes CASRRTGEKNTEAFF.

Points on this clonotype: This may stem from a read error, because a much larger clone lies one nucleotide away. CDR3 region: CASSQGAGRAGELFF. In DNA form, the CDR3 reads TGTGCCAGCAGCCAAGGCGCCGGGAGAGCCGGGGAGCTGTTTTTT. The gene calls are TRBV4-2 and TRBJ2-2; D may be TRBD2 (6 bases). V was clipped by 1 base and J by 6 bases, with 12 bases between them. Looked up from germline, CDR1 is LGHNA and CDR2 is YNFKEQ. CDR3 length equals 15 residues.

The V gene is TRBV6-2 or TRBV6-3, the J gene TRBJ2-4; no reliable D call. This CDR3 has 14 residues. Trimming took 6 bases from V and 6 from J, leaving 15 bases between them. Germline-derived CDR1 and CDR2 are MNHEY and SVGEGT. The CDR3 DNA follows: TGTGCCAGCAGATGGTCAGTGCAAACAAACATTCAGTACTTC. Its protein is CASRWSVQTNIQYF.

This clonotype has more than one count but fewer than ten. The V call is TRBV29-1, the J call TRBJ1-1, with D tentatively TRBD1 (5 bases). Trimming took off 4 bases at V and 4 bases at J, with 16 bases between the two ends. The CDR3 runs 14 residues. CDR1 is SQVTM and CDR2 is ANQGSEA in the germline V gene. CDR3 amino acids: CSVGGRGLGTEAFF. The CDR3 DNA is TGCAGCGTTGGGGGACGGGGCCTAGGCACTGAAGCTTTCTTT.

As regards this clonotype: At one end, the junction sequence differs from germline, possibly due to a read error. The rearrangement joins TRBV4-3 to TRBJ2-1; D is ambiguous. This CDR3 has 15 residues. Germline assignment: CDR1 LGHNA and CDR2 YSLEER. The CDR3 coding sequence is TGCGCCAGCAGCCAAGATCGGGCTAGTTCTAATGGGCAGTTCTTC. It is translated as CASSQDRASSNGQFF.

Regarding this clonotype: A read error may account for a junction end that differs from germline. This chain connects TRBV6-5 to TRBJ2-7; a possible D gene is TRBD1 (8 bases). CDR1 and CDR2 (germline): MNHEY, SVGAGI. The CDR3 is 15 amino acids. CDR3 sequence reads: CASRTGASGTYEQYF. The CDR3 bases are TGTGCCAGCAGGACAGGGGCCAGCGGGACCTACGAGCAGTACTTT.

For this clonotype: A much larger clone sits a single nucleotide away, making a read error possible. V is TRBV12-3 or TRBV12-4 and J is TRBJ2-7, with D perhaps TRBD1 (6 bases). V was pared by 2 bases and J by 4 bases, with 15 bases between. The CDR3 runs 15 residues. The CDR3 is CASSLTRGRGYEQYF. CDR3 bases: TGTGCCAGCAGTTTAACCCGGGGCAGGGGTTACGAGCAGTACTTC.

This clonotype was seen a few times. V and J are TRBV1 and TRBJ2-2; TRBD2, the D gene given by the table, was not confirmed from the DNA. TRBV1 is marked as a pseudogene. The CDR3 sequence is 16 residues long. The CDR3 loop reads CTSSQDSPSSSGELFF. As DNA, the CDR3 is TGCACCAGCAGCCAAGACTCTCCTAGTTCTTCGGGGGAGCTGTTTTTT.

Points on this clonotype: Relative to the germline gene, one junction end is altered; a read error may explain this. The CDR3 loop reads CASNLERIPGELFF. The CDR3, as DNA: TGCGCCAGCAACTTGGAAAGGATCCCCGGGGAGCTGTTTTTT. J is TRBJ2-2 and V is TRBV5-1; D unclear. The CDR3 is 14 residues long. Germline V CDR1 and CDR2: SGHRS, YFSETQ.

This clonotype was observed a handful of times. V is TRBV6-1 and J is TRBJ1-2; D remains ambiguous. The CDR3 length is 13 residues. Germline V lookup: CDR1 MNHNS, CDR2 SASEGT. Trimming stripped 11 bases from V and 5 bases from J, with 18 bases between. The CDR3 DNA sequence: TGTGCCGTCCAATACAGCGGGTCGTATGGCTACACCTTC. Translated: CAVQYSGSYGYTF.

This clonotype was seen a few times. The rearrangement joins TRBV14 to TRBJ1-1; D not resolved. In germline, CDR1 is SGHDN, CDR2 FVKESK. V was clipped by 2 bases and J by 10 bases, with 17 bases between them. CDR3 length: 14 residues. The CDR3 loop reads CASSQMGAPLAAFF. CDR3 bases: TGTGCCAGCAGCCAAATGGGAGCGCCGCTGGCAGCTTTCTTT. Full variable domain (remainder filled in from reference TRBV14 and TRBJ1-1): EAGVTQFPSHSVIEKGQTVTLRCDPISGHDNLYWYRRVMGKEIKFLLHFVKESKQDESGMPNNRFLAERTGGTYSTLKVQPAELEDSGVYFCASSQMGAPLAAFFGQGTRLTVV.

This clonotype was seen repeatedly, ten times or more. The chain carries TRBV6-2 or TRBV6-3 and TRBJ2-5; 7 positions agree with TRBD2. V shed 6 bases, J shed 5 bases, and the junction held 3 bases outside the gene matches. CDR3 length: 12 amino acids. Germline V lookup: CDR1 MNHEY, CDR2 SVGEGT. The CDR3 sequence: CASRGLYETQYF. CDR3 sequence (DNA): TGTGCCAGCAGGGGACTATATGAGACCCAGTACTTC.

The chain combines TRBV7-9 with TRBJ2-1; D gene uncertain. Trimming removed 6 bases at V and 5 bases at J, with 14 bases between. The CDR3 spans 14 residues. Germline lookup yields CDR1 SEHNR and CDR2 FQNEAQ (reference sequence). CDR3 nucleotide sequence: TGTGCCAGCAGTTACTCACCGGAAAACAATGAGCAGTTCTTC. It yields the protein CASSYSPENNEQFF. The entire variable domain, with the rest obtained from reference TRBV7-9 and TRBJ2-1, is as follows: DTGVSQNPRHKITKRGQNVTFRCDPISEHNRLYWYRQTLGQGPEFLTYFQNEAQLEKSRLLSDRFSAERPKGSFSTLEIQRTEQGDSAMYLCASSYSPENNEQFFGPGTRLTVL.

Ten or more counts support this clonotype. The V and J genes are TRBV10-2 and TRBJ2-4; D unclear. The length of the CDR3 is 17 residues. V dropped 0 bases and J dropped 3 bases, with 15 bases sitting between them. The germline V gene has CDR1 WSHSY and CDR2 SAAADI. The CDR3: CASSESSGFFGKNIQYF. The CDR3 nucleotides are TGCGCCAGCAGTGAGTCGTCTGGGTTTTTTGGCAAAAACATTCAGTACTTC.

A note on this clonotype: A read error may explain this, as a much larger clone is one base away. J is TRBJ2-7 and V is TRBV12-5, with D hard to call. CDR1 LGHNT and CDR2 FRNRAP come from the germline V gene. The CDR3 runs to 13 residues. With 2 bases removed from V and 2 bases from J, the gap between germline ends came to 7 bases. The CDR3 nucleotides read TGTGCTAGTGGTTTGACTAACACCTACGAGCAGTACTTC. Protein sequence: CASGLTNTYEQYF.